The clone carrying this TCR beta chain occurred many times. Germline trimming cut 7 bases from V and 8 bases from J; bases unmatched to any gene: 4. This CDR3 region has 14 residues. CDR1 and CDR2 from the germline V gene are ENHRY and SYGVKD. Template was genomic DNA; TCR beta CDR3 amplified in two multiplex PCR rounds. First-round PCR amplification was performed with primers specific to each TRBV and TRBJ gene. TCRdb redid the calling of the multiplex PCR reads with MiXCR, one entry per CDR3 protein. The sample lists 20,000 to 25,000 distinct CDR3 sequences, roughly 40% seen once, with roughly 60% in the top ten. The entry originates in a study of prognosis after radiotherapy for stage I lung cancer. Study-wide background: The tumor was squamous cell carcinoma for several patients; for some eleven, it was adenocarcinoma. Post-radiotherapy, distant metastases were observed in a few patients (median approximately 7 months), whereas no significant progression was observed in about 14.

Sequenced material: PBMCs, taken before or after stereotactic body radiation therapy (not recorded which). The TCR was taken from a donor over 45 with non-small cell lung cancer. The chain recombines TRBV10-3 with TRBJ2-1, with 14 bases aligning to TRBD2. CDR3 DNA: TGTGCCATCACGTCGGGACTAGCGGGAGATGAGCAGTTCTTC. Protein sequence: CAITSGLAGDEQFF.